One sample yielded the 17 T cell receptor beta chains listed below, sequenced in a study of cytomegalovirus exposure and HLA in healthy donors. Primers: 60 Vbeta forward and 13 Jbeta reverse. TCRdb keeps only in-frame clones here, not all; method: immunoSEQ multiplex PCR. The sample lists over 40,000 clones; around 74% were seen once. The sample comprised PBMCs. The receptors shown here come from a man under 40 in good health and CMV-seronegative.

This clone came up a few times. It is likely a read error: a sequence one base away is far more abundant. The rearrangement links TRBV4-2 to TRBJ2-5, with 8 bases aligning to TRBD1. Germline V gene data show CDR1 as LGHNA and CDR2 as YNFKEQ. The V segment lost 1 base and the J segment 4 bases; nucleotides outside the gene matches: 11. This CDR3 region has 17 residues. CDR3 in amino acids: CASSQGTGQGFGETQYF. CDR3 nucleotides: TGTGCCAGCAGCCAAGGGACAGGGCAGGGGTTTGGAGAGACCCAGTACTTC.

The gene calls are TRBV6-1 and TRBJ1-2; 9 bases are a match to TRBD1. The CDR3 runs 16 residues. Germline loops: CDR1 MNHNS, CDR2 SASEGT. V lost 3 bases and J lost 3; bases outside the gene matches: 8. As DNA, the CDR3 is TGTGCCAGCAGTGATAACAGGGGGCGGGGGTACTATGGCTACACCTTC. Residues: CASSDNRGRGYYGYTF.

This clone turned up a few times. This chain links TRBV6-1 with TRBJ1-2; 7 nucleotides align to TRBD1. The CDR3 is made up of 13 amino acids. After removal of 11 bases from V and 4 bases from J, the junction contained 10 bases not matched to a gene. Germline values: CDR1 MNHNS, CDR2 SASEGT. This CDR3 is CASQRGQIYGYTF. The DNA for the CDR3 is TGTGCCTCACAGAGGGGGCAGATCTATGGCTACACCTTC.

This sequence joins TRBV7-9 and TRBJ2-1, with 9 positions matching TRBD1. This CDR3 region has 19 residues. J gave up 8 bases and V 2 bases, and 19 bases lay outside the gene matches. In germline, CDR1 is SEHNR, CDR2 FQNEAQ (reference sequence). CDR3 bases: TGTGCCAGCAGCTTACGGACAGGGGCGCCCAATCCCAGAGGCGATGAGCAGTTCTTC. It yields the protein CASSLRTGAPNPRGDEQFF.

The rearrangement links TRBV11-2 to TRBJ2-7; a weak D match, TRBD1 (6 bases). The V and J ends lost 5 bases and 3 bases respectively, with 14 bases between them. The CDR3 runs 14 residues. CDR1 and CDR2 from the germline V gene are SGHAT and FQNNGV. The CDR3 DNA reads TGTGCCAGCAGCCGTAGACAGGACCTCTACGAGCAGTACTTC. This translates into CASSRRQDLYEQYF.

This sequence joins TRBV29-1 and TRBJ1-2; 8 nucleotides align to TRBD1. V lost 4 bases to trimming and J lost 6 bases; unmatched junction nucleotides: 7. CDR3 length: 13 residues. The germline V gene has CDR1 SQVTM and CDR2 ANQGSEA. In nucleotides, the CDR3 is TGCAGCGTTGCGGACAGGGACGGAGATGGCTACACCTTC. This encodes CSVADRDGDGYTF.

Within the sample, this clone is medium-sized. The chain joins TRBV6-1 to TRBJ2-7, with TRBD1 matching 8 bases. Germline V gene sequence: CDR1 MNHNS, CDR2 SASEGT. The CDR3 is 12 residues long. After removal of 7 bases from V and 7 bases from J, the junction contained 6 bases not matched to a gene. CDR3 nucleotide sequence: TGTGCCAGCAAGGACAGGGATTGGGAGCAGTACTTC. Translated, it gives CASKDRDWEQYF.

CDR3 residues: CASSLAASYGYTF. The CDR3 nucleotides read TGCGCCAGCAGCTTGGCCGCGTCCTATGGCTACACCTTC. The rearrangement links TRBV5-1 to TRBJ1-2, with D uncertain. The germline gives CDR1 SGHRS, CDR2 YFSETQ. The CDR3 runs to 13 residues. With 0 bases removed from V and 4 bases from J, the gap between germline ends came to 7 bases.

The V gene is TRBV29-1, the J gene TRBJ2-7, with TRBD1 matching 7 bases. Losses at the gene ends were 5 bases for V and 3 bases for J; bases not matched to a gene: 10. CDR1 is SQVTM, CDR2 ANQGSEA, per germline. The CDR3 sequence is 14 residues long. CDR3 residues: CSVFRQGVDYEQYF. Written as DNA, the CDR3 is TGCAGCGTTTTCAGGCAGGGGGTGGACTACGAGCAGTACTTC.

The V and J genes are TRBV6-4 and TRBJ1-2; D unresolved. CDR1 and CDR2 from the germline V gene are MRHNA and SNTAGT. Trimming removed 5 bases from V and 2 bases from J, with 6 bases in between. The CDR3 extends over 12 amino acids. The CDR3, as DNA: TGTGCCAGCAGTCCGGGGAACTATGGCTACACCTTC. Its protein is CASSPGNYGYTF.

The chain is built from TRBV5-1 and TRBJ2-1; 9 nucleotides match TRBD2. The CDR3 runs to 15 residues. The junction had 5 bases not matched to a gene; V was cut back by 4 bases and J by 3 bases. Germline values: CDR1 SGHRS, CDR2 YFSETQ. The CDR3 here is CASSRASGNYNEQFF. CDR3 coding DNA: TGCGCCAGCAGCAGGGCTAGCGGGAACTACAATGAGCAGTTCTTC.

This clone has only a few counts. The chain links TRBV25-1 to TRBJ2-3; 8 bases line up with TRBD2. The CDR3 consists of 15 residues. CDR1 and CDR2 from the germline V gene are MGHDK and SYGVNS. Trimming cost V 6 bases and J 5 bases; bases outside gene matches: 10. The CDR3 loop reads CASRPVREEEDTQYF. The CDR3 coding sequence is TGTGCCAGCAGGCCCGTGCGGGAGGAGGAAGATACGCAGTATTTT.

This clone was detected only a few times. This chain uses TRBV5-1 with TRBJ2-5; no reliable D call. Germline loops: CDR1 SGHRS, CDR2 YFSETQ. The CDR3 runs 13 residues. V was cut by 1 base and J by 3 bases, with 7 bases left in between. The CDR3 region is CASSLTQEETQYF. DNA of the CDR3: TGCGCCAGCAGCTTGACACAAGAAGAGACCCAGTACTTC.

CDR3 nucleotide sequence: TGTGCCAGCAGCCAAGATGTCCGGACAGGCTATGGCTACACCTTC. Amino acid sequence: CASSQDVRTGYGYTF. The chain combines TRBV14 with TRBJ1-2, with 7 nucleotides matching TRBD1. The ends lost 0 bases at V and 4 bases at J; junction bases unmatched: 5. Germline V CDR1 and CDR2: SGHDN, FVKESK. The CDR3 has 15 amino acids.

The chain links TRBV5-4 to TRBJ2-7, with 9 bases lining up with TRBD1. Germline values: CDR1 SGHNT, CDR2 YYREEE (reference sequence). CDR3 length: 14 amino acids. J lost 3 bases, V lost 4 bases, and 5 bases had no gene match. CDR3 sequence: CASSGDREVYEQYF. The CDR3 coding sequence is TGTGCCAGCAGCGGGGACAGGGAAGTCTACGAGCAGTACTTC.

The V and J genes are TRBV5-1 and TRBJ2-1; 11 nucleotides align to TRBD2. CDR1 SGHRS and CDR2 YFSETQ come from the germline V gene. Trimming removed 4 bases from V and 4 bases from J; junction bases left unmatched: 7. The CDR3 has 16 residues. CDR3 sequence: CASSTGTSGGYNEQFF. CDR3 nucleotides: TGCGCCAGCAGCACGGGGACTAGCGGAGGATACAATGAGCAGTTCTTC. The whole variable domain, remainder taken from reference TRBV5-1 and TRBJ2-1, is KAGVTQTPRYLIKTRGQQVTLSCSPISGHRSVSWYQQTPGQGLQFLFEYFSETQRNKGNFPGRFSGRQFSNSRSEMNVSTLELGDSALYLCASSTGTSGGYNEQFFGPGTRLTVL.

This chain uses TRBV29-1 with TRBJ2-7; 8 bases match TRBD2. After removal of 2 bases from V and 2 bases from J, the junction contained 11 bases not matched to a gene. The germline gives CDR1 SQVTM, CDR2 ANQGSEA. CDR3 length: 16 amino acids. CDR3 in DNA: TGCAGCGTTGAAAGGGGATGGAGCGGGAGACCCTACGAGCAGTACTTC. This translates into CSVERGWSGRPYEQYF.